This section outlines one T cell receptor beta chain sequence together with its context. What it binds is unknown. Average productive template count per sample was about 42,000. Using immunoSEQ multiplex PCR, the repertoire was profiled, and TCRdb retains in-frame clones only, with some absent. The data show several thousand clones, more than 35% seen once. The data are from a study of STAT3 mutations in large granular lymphocyte leukemia. Study outcomes and limitations: Every T-LGLL patient had at least one immunodominant TCRbeta clonotype.

With 3 bases removed from V and 6 bases from J, the gap between germline ends came to 10 bases. Looked up from germline, CDR1 is SGHNT and CDR2 is YYREEE (reference sequence). The CDR3 is made up of 13 amino acids. The sequenced sample was peripheral blood mononuclear cells. This chain links TRBV5-4 with TRBJ2-1; the D is unclear. This receptor was identified in a man in his 60s with T-cell large granular lymphocyte leukemia. Some clones in this sample may be carry-over from other donors' samples. This chain's CDR3 is CASSWAGPNEQFF. CDR3 nucleotides: TGTGCCAGCAGCTGGGCCGGGCCCAATGAGCAGTTCTTC.